The clone carrying this T cell receptor (beta chain) appeared a few times. These data belong to a study of blood T cell repertoires in COVID-19. About the research overall: From the United States, Italy and Spain came samples of acute and convalescent COVID-19.

Authors' methods: By means of reference gene primer amplification, nucleated cell counts were estimated. Generated by immunoSEQ multiplex PCR, the TCRdb table keeps only in-frame clones and is missing some. From that table come the V and J calls and clone size; the DNA was used to work out D and trimming. The sample yields some 85,000 clones, approximately 90% seen once. Trimming at V came to 3 bases and at J to 3 bases, leaving 6 bases not matched to a gene. This CDR3 contains 15 residues. Germline CDR1 is GTSNPN and CDR2 is SVGIG (reference sequence). The source is a man between 50 and 59 years old with acute or convalescent COVID-19. Sequencing input: peripheral blood. J is TRBJ1-4 and V is TRBV30; TRBD1 aligns across 8 bases. The chain's CDR3 is CAWRAPGQANEKLFF. The CDR3 bases are TGTGCCTGGAGGGCCCCGGGACAGGCTAATGAAAAACTGTTTTTT. Supplemented by reference TRBV30 and TRBJ1-4, the full variable domain reads SQTIHQWPATLVQPVGSPLSLECTVEGTSNPNLYWYRQAAGRGLQLLFYSVGIGQISSEVPQNLSASRPQDRQFILSSKKLLLSDSGFYLCAWRAPGQANEKLFFGSGTQLSVL.